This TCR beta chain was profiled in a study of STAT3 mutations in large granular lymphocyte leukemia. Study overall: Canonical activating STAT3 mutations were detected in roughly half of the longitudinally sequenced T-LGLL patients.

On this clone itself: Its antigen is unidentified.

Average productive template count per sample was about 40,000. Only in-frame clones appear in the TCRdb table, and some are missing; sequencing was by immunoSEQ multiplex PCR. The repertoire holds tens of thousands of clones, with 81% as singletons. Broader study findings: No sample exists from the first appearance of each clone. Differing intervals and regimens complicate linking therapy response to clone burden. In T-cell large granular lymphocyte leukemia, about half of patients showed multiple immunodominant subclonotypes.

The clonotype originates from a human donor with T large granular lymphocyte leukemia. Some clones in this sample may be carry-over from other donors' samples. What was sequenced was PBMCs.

The CDR3: CASSPPPHPLGNSPLHF. For the CDR3, the DNA is TGTGCCAGCAGCCCCCCTCCGCACCCCCTCGGCAATTCACCCCTCCACTTT. The V gene is TRBV27, the J gene TRBJ1-6, with D unresolved. The CDR3 spans 17 residues. CDR1 MNHEY and CDR2 SMNVEV come from the germline V gene (reference sequence). Deletions cut 6 bases from V and 7 bases from J, with 22 bases between.